This T cell receptor (beta chain) was captured in a study of preoperative IRX-2 immunotherapy in early breast cancer. Specified treatment: preoperative locoregional IRX-2 cytokine immunotherapy. Repertoires were generated with immunoSEQ multiplex PCR, while TCRdb's copy carries only in-frame clones and drops some. The sample holds about 33,000 clones, nearly 90% seen once. The source of this sequence is a human donor with breast cancer. The input for sequencing was tumor tissue, taken after IRX-2 immunotherapy.

The CDR3 loop is CASSLRSNYGYTF. The DNA of the CDR3 is TGTGCCAGCAGCTTACGGTCTAACTATGGCTACACCTTC. The chain combines TRBV7-2 with TRBJ1-2; D unresolved. Looked up from germline, CDR1 is SGHTA and CDR2 is FQGNSA. The CDR3 runs to 13 residues. With 2 bases removed from V and 0 bases from J, the gap between germline ends came to 4 bases.